This T cell receptor (beta chain) was identified in a study of blood T cell repertoires in COVID-19. Background on the study: Recovery among Cohort 3 donors was established by two negative PCRs, clearance, or symptom resolution.

Turning to this clone: The identical CDR3 is also encoded by other nucleotide sequences in the sample.

Unmatched junction bases numbered 6, after V lost 2 bases and J lost 7 bases. The germline gives CDR1 SGHTA, CDR2 FQGNSA. The CDR3 has 14 residues. Some clones are missing from TCRdb's copy, which holds only in-frame ones; the method was immunoSEQ multiplex PCR. This table holds approximately 240,000 clones, 80% to 90% found once. V gene TRBV7-2 combines with J gene TRBJ2-7; 9 bases are shared with TRBD1. The sequence was collected from a woman aged 45-65 years in a cohort exposed to, infected with or recovered from COVID-19 (not recorded which). Material for sequencing was PBMCs or T cells enriched from blood (not recorded which). The CDR3 nucleotides read TGTGCCAGCAGCTTACTACAGGGGGCTGGGGAGCAGTACTTC. Protein: CASSLLQGAGEQYF. The entire variable domain, with the rest obtained from reference TRBV7-2 and TRBJ2-7, is as follows: GAGVSQSPSNKVTEKGKDVELRCDPISGHTALYWYRQSLGQGLEFLIYFQGNSAPDKSGLPSDRFSAERTGGSVSTLTIQRTQQEDSAVYLCASSLLQGAGEQYFGPGTRLTVT.